This T cell receptor (beta chain) was observed in a study of T cells in narcolepsy (dated by TCRdb to 2016 to 2018). For the study in its entirety: Healthy control donors were enrolled in the study alongside patients who had narcolepsy type 1 or type 2 (NT1, NT2). To look for autoreactive T cells in narcolepsy patients that target self-antigens of hypocretin neurons (hypocretin, TRIB2), the study used TCR Vbeta sequencing to follow clonotypes in blood and CSF. What the authors observed across the whole study: No sequences matching autoreactive T cell clones were present in some of the blood memory CD4+ repertoires from patients and controls. Numbers of sequenced blood memory CD4+ clonotypes were comparable, averaging approximately 42,000 in patients and about 33,000 in controls. Autoreactive clonotypes were reported to be detected serially in the blood of the same patients and of different patients, but not in the blood of healthy controls. Plots comparing CSF and blood CD4+ T cell clonotypes from the same patient highlighted HCRT-specific and TRIB2-specific autoreactive clonotypes.

Looking up the germline V gene (reference sequence) yields CDR1 SGHNT and CDR2 YYREEE. The V end loses 3 bases and the J end loses 5 bases, and a stretch of 9 bases separates them. From the cysteine through the phenylalanine, the CDR3 covers 13 amino acids. The DNA shown is the 39-base CDR3, in frame from base 1. Library preparation was by the immunoSEQ multiplex PCR assay. Entries here come from immuneACCESS through TCRdb and include only in-frame sequences with V and J called. Some clones fail to appear in such tables; in the studies checked, an unresolved V gene covers under half of the shortfall, and the cause of the remainder is unknown. The sample records approximately 35,000 clones, about 85% of which are singletons. Roughly 0.8% of the sample is taken by the ten largest. As to this clone: It lacks a known antigen. Base quality data are lacking; no much larger clone is found one base away.

For TCR Vbeta sequencing, memory CD4+ T cells were sorted ex vivo from the peripheral blood of narcolepsy patients and healthy controls. The clonotype comes from a human donor with narcolepsy. The V gene is TRBV5-4 and the J gene is TRBJ2-1; TRBD1 is a possible D gene, resting on 5 matching bases. Input material: CD45RA- memory CD4+ T cells from PBMCs. The cell subset or site label corresponds to: memory T cells sorted ex vivo from peripheral blood. CDR3 protein: CASSSTVNNEQFF. The nucleotide sequence is TGTGCCAGCAGCTCGACAGTTAACAATGAGCAGTTCTTC. The CDR3, completed at both ends by the reference TRBV5-4 and TRBJ2-1 genes, gives the full variable domain ETGVTQSPTHLIKTRGQQVTLRCSSQSGHNTVSWYQQALGQGPQFIFQYYREEENGRGNFPPRFSGLQFPNYSSELNVNALELDDSALYLCASSSTVNNEQFFGPGTRLTVL.